This T cell receptor (beta chain) was found in a study of cytomegalovirus exposure and HLA in healthy donors. Study summary: A later analysis reported the same platform for the approximately 110 validation repertoires and the 666 first-cohort repertoires.

Study results and caveats: TCR sequences were mostly rare, though some public TCRs occurred in many donors. It was confirmed in vitro that a few of the CMV-associated chains were specific for CMV antigens.

Sequencing was performed with immunoSEQ multiplex PCR; in TCRdb, only in-frame clones are kept and a portion is missing. The table lists 100,000 to 120,000 clones, about nine tenths of them singletons, with approximately 1.9% in the top ten. From the 120-subject validation cohort, which was separate from the roughly 610-subject first cohort, the donors were drawn. This clone appeared once. Its specificity is not known. Source material: PBMCs. The TCR comes from a woman aged 18-30 years in good health and CMV-seronegative.

In DNA, the CDR3 is TGTGCCAGCAGCCAAGTTGCGGGAGTCGGCGCAGATACGCAGTATTTT. Translated, it gives CASSQVAGVGADTQYF. The chain has TRBV14 and TRBJ2-3, with 7 bases aligning to TRBD2. Per the germline V gene, CDR1 is SGHDN and CDR2 is FVKESK. This CDR3 is 16 amino acids long. V lost 1 base and J lost 4; bases outside the gene matches: 8. Full variable domain (rest looked up from reference TRBV14 and TRBJ2-3): EAGVTQFPSHSVIEKGQTVTLRCDPISGHDNLYWYRRVMGKEIKFLLHFVKESKQDESGMPNNRFLAERTGGTYSTLKVQPAELEDSGVYFCASSQVAGVGADTQYFGPGTRLTVL.